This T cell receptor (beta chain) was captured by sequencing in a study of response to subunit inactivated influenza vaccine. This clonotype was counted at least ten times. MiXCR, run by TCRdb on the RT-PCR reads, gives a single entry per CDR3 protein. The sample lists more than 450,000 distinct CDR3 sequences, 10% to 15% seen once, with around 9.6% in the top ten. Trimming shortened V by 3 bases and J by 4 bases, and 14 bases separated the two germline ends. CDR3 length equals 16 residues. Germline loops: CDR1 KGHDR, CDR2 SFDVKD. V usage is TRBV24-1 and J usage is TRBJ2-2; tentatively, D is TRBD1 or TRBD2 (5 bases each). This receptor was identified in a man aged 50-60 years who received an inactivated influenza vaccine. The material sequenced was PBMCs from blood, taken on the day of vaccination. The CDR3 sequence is CATSDRGAAGTGELFF. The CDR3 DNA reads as TGTGCCACCAGTGATCGTGGGGCGGCGGGCACCGGGGAGCTGTTTTTT.